These T cell receptor beta chains were read from a single sample in a study of blood T cell repertoires in COVID-19. Here immunoSEQ multiplex PCR was the method, and the copy in TCRdb shows in-frame clones only, minus some. The sample includes about 190,000 clones, 82% of them seen just once. Sequencing was performed on PBMCs or T cells enriched from blood (not recorded which). These TCRs come from a woman aged 60 to 75 with acute COVID-19. The CDR3 runs from the conserved cysteine through the conserved F or W. The order of the fields is J gene, V gene, D gene, clone size, CDR3 protein, CDR3 DNA. A D gene is named only where the DNA matches it firmly. Size values are once, few and many counts, or a class for expanded clones, and some rows have none.

TRBJ2-2 TRBV7-7 . . CASSLSGAGAGELFF TGTGCCAGCAGCTTATCAGGGGCGGGCGCCGGGGAGCTGTTTTTT
TRBJ2-7 TRBV30 TRBD1 few CACRFGTGVYEQYF TGTGCCTGTAGATTCGGGACAGGGGTCTACGAGCAGTACTTC
TRBJ1-2 TRBV11-2 TRBD1 . CASSLRRTGGNYGYTF TGTGCCAGCAGCTTACGCCGGACAGGGGGAAACTATGGCTACACCTTC
TRBJ1-2 TRBV19 TRBD1 . CASRIKTGSGYTF TGTGCCAGTAGGATTAAGACAGGGTCTGGCTACACCTTC
TRBJ2-1 TRBV5-5 . . CASSLFLRNEQFF TGTGCCAGCAGCTTGTTTTTGAGGAATGAGCAGTTCTTC
TRBJ2-6 TRBV19 . . CASSIGAGSGANVLTF TGTGCCAGTAGTATAGGGGCAGGGTCTGGGGCCAACGTCCTGACTTTC
TRBJ1-3 TRBV5-6 . once CASRNSGGSGNTIYF TGTGCCAGCAGAAACTCCGGGGGCTCTGGAAACACCATATATTTT
TRBJ2-1 TRBV7-2 TRBD2 once CASSLGFGTTLYNEQFF TGTGCCAGCAGCTTAGGATTCGGGACTACCCTTTACAATGAGCAGTTCTTC
TRBJ2-5 TRBV27 TRBD2 . CAHPGGGGAQYF TGTGCCCATCCCGGGGGGGGCGGGGCCCAGTACTTC
TRBJ2-6 TRBV18 TRBD2 once CASSSGGDSRGANVLTF TGTGCCAGCTCATCGGGGGGTGACTCCCGTGGGGCCAACGTCCTGACTTTC
TRBJ2-1 TRBV3-1/TRBV3-2 . once CASSQGGGEQFF TGTGCCAGCAGCCAAGGGGGAGGTGAGCAGTTCTTC
TRBJ1-5 TRBV11-3 TRBD1 . CASSFRRQGRGQPQHF TGTGCCAGCAGCTTTCGCCGACAGGGCCGAGGTCAGCCCCAGCATTTT
TRBJ2-7 TRBV4-2 . few CASSPGGGAYEQYF TGTGCCAGCAGCCCAGGAGGGGGCGCCTACGAGCAGTACTTC
TRBJ1-1 TRBV3-1/TRBV3-2 . . CASSRGGLMNTEAFF TGTGCCAGCAGTAGAGGCGGACTGATGAACACTGAAGCTTTCTTT
TRBJ2-3 TRBV7-9 TRBD2 . CASSPGSSGRGFNTQYF TGTGCCAGCAGCCCCGGTTCTAGCGGGAGAGGGTTTAATACGCAGTATTTT
TRBJ1-2 TRBV7-9 TRBD1 . CASSPQGQAPNYGYTF TGTGCCAGCAGCCCCCAGGGACAGGCGCCAAACTATGGCTACACCTTC
TRBJ1-6 TRBV3-1/TRBV3-2 . . CASSQDLTANSPLHF TGTGCCAGCAGCCAAGACCTGACAGCTAATTCACCCCTCCACTTT
TRBJ1-2 TRBV5-1 . . CASSEVDSLYGYTF TGCGCCAGCAGCGAGGTGGACAGCCTATATGGCTACACCTTC
TRBJ2-1 TRBV28 . few CASSLSDAGSPNEQFF TGTGCCAGCAGTTTATCCGACGCAGGTTCCCCCAATGAGCAGTTCTTC
TRBJ2-1 TRBV6-5 . . CASSYSTRWTYNEQFF TGTGCCAGCAGTTACTCGACGCGGTGGACCTACAATGAGCAGTTCTTC
TRBJ2-5 TRBV30 TRBD1 . CAGRGPVLETQYF TGTGCCGGCAGGGGGCCGGTATTAGAGACCCAGTACTTC
TRBJ1-4 TRBV4-3 . . CASSRTYLEKLFF TGCGCCAGCAGCCGAACATATCTCGAAAAACTGTTTTTT
TRBJ1-3 TRBV6-5 TRBD1 . CASSYADRAGNTIYF TGTGCCAGCAGTTACGCGGACAGGGCTGGAAACACCATATATTTT
TRBJ1-1 TRBV27 TRBD1 . CASSWRQGSTEAFF TGTGCCAGCAGTTGGAGACAGGGTTCCACTGAAGCTTTCTTT
TRBJ1-2 TRBV6-2/TRBV6-3 . once CASSYGPRDNYGYTF TGTGCCAGCAGTTACGGCCCGAGGGATAACTATGGCTACACCTTC
TRBJ1-2 TRBV30 . . CAWGRVGYGYTF TGTGCCTGGGGCCGGGTAGGCTATGGCTACACCTTC
TRBJ2-7 TRBV9 TRBD2 few CASSPREGSSYEQYF TGTGCCAGCAGCCCCCGGGAGGGAAGCTCCTACGAGCAGTACTTC